A single sample gave rise to the 6 T cell receptor beta chains below, sequenced in a study of OX40 agonist ivuxolimab in advanced cancers. The data were produced by immunoSEQ multiplex PCR, yet TCRdb's version contains in-frame clones alone and is incomplete. The sample carries about 64,000 clones, approximately 84% recorded once. The sample here was CD4+ or CD8+ T cells sorted from blood, taken in a trial of the OX40 agonist ivuxolimab. The receptors derive from an adult with an advanced solid tumor such as melanoma, head and neck, liver or kidney cancer.

This clone was detected only a few times. The rearrangement links TRBV27 to TRBJ2-2, with TRBD1 matching 8 bases. Germline loops: CDR1 MNHEY, CDR2 SMNVEV (reference sequence). The junction had 6 bases not matched to a gene; V was cut back by 5 bases and J by 7 bases. This CDR3 contains 14 residues. The CDR3 DNA reads TGTGCCAGCAGTCTGACAGGGGACCACGGGGAGCTGTTTTTT. This translates into CASSLTGDHGELFF.

The rearrangement uses TRBV4-3 and TRBJ1-1; the D is unclear. The CDR3 is made up of 14 amino acids. Germline CDR1 LGHNA, CDR2 YSLEER. The V end lost 5 bases, the J end lost 0 bases, and 10 bases lay between the germline ends. CDR3 in amino acids: CASSARYLNTEAFF. The CDR3 DNA follows: TGCGCCAGCAGCGCTAGATACCTGAACACTGAAGCTTTCTTT.

This clone was detected only a few times. CDR3 nucleotide sequence: TGCAGCGTCGGGACTAGCGGGGGGGCTGATACGCAGTATTTT. Translating gives CSVGTSGGADTQYF. J is TRBJ2-3 and V is TRBV29-1, with 16 positions matching TRBD2. The CDR3 runs 14 residues. Germline V lookup: CDR1 SQVTM, CDR2 ANQGSEA. The junction had 3 bases not matched to a gene; V was cut back by 6 bases and J by 6 bases.

This clone was seen just once. The genes are TRBV13 and TRBJ1-1; no definite D call. The CDR3 runs to 17 residues. In germline, CDR1 is PRHDT, CDR2 FYEKMQ (reference sequence). V shed 1 base and J shed 2 bases, with 17 bases lying between them. The DNA of the CDR3 is TGTGCCAGCAGCTTAGCCCGGGCCTTGCTAACCAACACTGAAGCTTTCTTT. This codes for CASSLARALLTNTEAFF. Combining the CDR3 with reference TRBV13 and TRBJ1-1 gives the whole variable domain AAGVIQSPRHLIKEKRETATLKCYPIPRHDTVYWYQQGPGQDPQFLISFYEKMQSDKGSIPDRFSAQQFSDYHSELNMSSLELGDSALYFCASSLARALLTNTEAFFGQGTRLTVV.

V and J are TRBV7-9 and TRBJ2-1, with D maybe TRBD2 (5 bases). The germline gives CDR1 SEHNR, CDR2 FQNEAQ (reference sequence). The CDR3 loop spans 12 amino acids. Trimming removed 2 bases at V and 15 bases at J, with 14 bases between. This chain's CDR3 is CASSLFFSESFF. Written as DNA, the CDR3 is TGTGCCAGCAGCTTATTTTTTAGCGAGTCGTTCTTC.

The J gene is TRBJ2-2, the V gene TRBV2; 8 bases map to TRBD1. Germline V gene data show CDR1 as SNHLY and CDR2 as FYNNEI. V lost 5 bases to trimming and J lost 1 base; unmatched junction nucleotides: 9. CDR3 length: 17 residues. CDR3 protein: CASSFLTGGENTGELFF. CDR3 coding DNA: TGTGCCAGCAGTTTTCTTACAGGGGGAGAGAACACCGGGGAGCTGTTTTTT.